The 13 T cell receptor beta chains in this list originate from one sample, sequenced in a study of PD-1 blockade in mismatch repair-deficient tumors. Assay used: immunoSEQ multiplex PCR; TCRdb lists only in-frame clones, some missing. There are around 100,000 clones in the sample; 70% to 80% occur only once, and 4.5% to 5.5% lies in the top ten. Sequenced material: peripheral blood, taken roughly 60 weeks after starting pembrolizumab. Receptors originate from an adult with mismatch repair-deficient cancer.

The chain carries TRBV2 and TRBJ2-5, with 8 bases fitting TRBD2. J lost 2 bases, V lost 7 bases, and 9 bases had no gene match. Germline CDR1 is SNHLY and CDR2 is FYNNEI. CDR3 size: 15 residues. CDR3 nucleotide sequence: TGTGCCAGCACCGGGACTAGGGGTGGGCAAGAGACCCAGTACTTC. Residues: CASTGTRGGQETQYF.

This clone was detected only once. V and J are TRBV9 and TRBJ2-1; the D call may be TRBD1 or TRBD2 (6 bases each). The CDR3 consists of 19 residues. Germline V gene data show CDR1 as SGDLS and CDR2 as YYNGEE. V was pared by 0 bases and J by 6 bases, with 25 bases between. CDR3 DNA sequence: TGTGCCAGCAGCGTAGACTCCGGGGGCTACGCTACAGTGGGCAATGAGCAGTTCTTC. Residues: CASSVDSGGYATVGNEQFF.

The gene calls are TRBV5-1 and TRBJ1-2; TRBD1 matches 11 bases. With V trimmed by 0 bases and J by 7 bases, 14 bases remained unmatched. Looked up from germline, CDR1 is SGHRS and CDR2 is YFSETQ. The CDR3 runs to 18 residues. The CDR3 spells CASSLDTGTGGISGGYTF. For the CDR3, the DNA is TGCGCCAGCAGCTTGGATACCGGGACAGGGGGTATCTCGGGTGGCTACACCTTC.

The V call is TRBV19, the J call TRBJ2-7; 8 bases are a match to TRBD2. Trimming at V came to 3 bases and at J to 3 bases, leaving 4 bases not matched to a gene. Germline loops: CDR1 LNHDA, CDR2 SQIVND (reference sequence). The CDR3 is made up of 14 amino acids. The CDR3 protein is CASSIDGRGYEQYF. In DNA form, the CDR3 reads TGTGCCAGTAGTATTGACGGGAGGGGCTACGAGCAGTACTTC.

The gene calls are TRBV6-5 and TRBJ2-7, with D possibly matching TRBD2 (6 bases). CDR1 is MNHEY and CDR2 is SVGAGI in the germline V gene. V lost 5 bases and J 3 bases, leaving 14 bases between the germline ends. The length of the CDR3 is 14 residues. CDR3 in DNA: TGTGCCAGCAGTATCTCGACTAGGAACTACGAGCAGTACTTC. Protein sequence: CASSISTRNYEQYF.

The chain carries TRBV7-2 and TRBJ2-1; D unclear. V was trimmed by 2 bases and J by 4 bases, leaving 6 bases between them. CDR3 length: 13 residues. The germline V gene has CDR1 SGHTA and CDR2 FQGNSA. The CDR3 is CASSLSFYNEQFF. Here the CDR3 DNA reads TGTGCCAGCAGCTTATCCTTTTACAATGAGCAGTTCTTC.

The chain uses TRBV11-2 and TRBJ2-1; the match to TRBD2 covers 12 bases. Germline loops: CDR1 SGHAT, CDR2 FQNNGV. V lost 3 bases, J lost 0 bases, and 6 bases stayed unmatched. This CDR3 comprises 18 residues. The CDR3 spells CASSLQTSGRDSYNEQFF. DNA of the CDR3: TGTGCCAGCAGCTTGCAGACTAGCGGGAGAGACTCCTACAATGAGCAGTTCTTC.

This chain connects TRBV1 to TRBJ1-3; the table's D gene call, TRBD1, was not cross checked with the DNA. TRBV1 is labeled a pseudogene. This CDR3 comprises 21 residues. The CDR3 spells CTSSQDRPLIWTGFYGNTIYF. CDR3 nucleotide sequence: TGCACCAGCAGCCAAGATCGACCTCTCATTTGGACAGGGTTCTACGGAAACACCATATATTTT.

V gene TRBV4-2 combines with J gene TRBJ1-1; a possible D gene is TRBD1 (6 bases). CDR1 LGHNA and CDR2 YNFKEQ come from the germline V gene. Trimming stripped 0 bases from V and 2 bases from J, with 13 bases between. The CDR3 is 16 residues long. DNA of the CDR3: TGTGCCAGCAGCCAAGATAGTAACAGGGTCAACACTGAAGCTTTCTTT. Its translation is CASSQDSNRVNTEAFF.

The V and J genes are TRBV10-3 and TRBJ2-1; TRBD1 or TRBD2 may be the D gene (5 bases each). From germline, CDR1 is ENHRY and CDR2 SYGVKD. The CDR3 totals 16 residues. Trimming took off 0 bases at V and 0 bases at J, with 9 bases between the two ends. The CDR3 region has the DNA TGTGCCATCAGTGAGTCAGGGGAGAGCTCCTACAATGAGCAGTTCTTC. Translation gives CAISESGESSYNEQFF.

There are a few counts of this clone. In DNA, the CDR3 is TGTGCCAGCAGCACCGGGACGTCCGGCTACACCTTC. Its translation: CASSTGTSGYTF. The chain carries TRBV7-2 and TRBJ1-2; weak D call: TRBD1 (5 bases). Trimming shortened V by 5 bases and J by 8 bases, and 12 bases separated the two germline ends. From germline, CDR1 is SGHTA and CDR2 FQGNSA. The CDR3 contains 12 residues.

The CDR3 reads CAWTPGQGIGDTQYF. The CDR3 bases are TGTGCCTGGACACCGGGACAGGGGATCGGAGATACGCAGTATTTT. This chain links TRBV30 with TRBJ2-3, with TRBD1 matching 10 bases. Germline CDR1 reads GTSNPN; CDR2 reads SVGIG (reference sequence). V shed 4 bases and J 5 bases; nucleotides not matched to a gene: 9. The CDR3 has 15 residues.

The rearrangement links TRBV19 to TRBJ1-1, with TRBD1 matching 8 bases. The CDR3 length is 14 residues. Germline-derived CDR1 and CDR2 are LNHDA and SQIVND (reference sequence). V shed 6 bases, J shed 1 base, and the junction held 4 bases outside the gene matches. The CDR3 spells CASSAGQANTEAFF. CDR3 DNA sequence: TGTGCCAGTAGCGCGGGACAGGCGAACACTGAAGCTTTCTTT.